Presented here are 10 T cell receptor beta chains from one specimen sequenced in a study of Ad26.COV2.S vaccination and SARS-CoV-2 variants. The treatment was: some 19 received Ad26.COV2.S at low or high dose, single or two shots; 5 received placebo; per-sample allocation not given. Sampling occurred on day 63 after the first vaccine or placebo injection. Here immunoSEQ multiplex PCR was the method, and the copy in TCRdb shows in-frame clones only, minus some. The sample shows 350,000 to 500,000 clones, around 90% of them seen only once. Specimen: peripheral blood, collected in a trial of Ad26.COV2.S vaccine versus placebo. All receptors derive from a person aged 18-60 years who received the Ad26.COV2.S COVID-19 vaccine or a placebo.

The J gene is TRBJ2-5, the V gene TRBV24-1; TRBD2 is a possible D gene (5 bases). Trimming took 2 bases from V and 5 from J, leaving 11 bases between them. The CDR3 is 14 amino acids. Per the germline V gene, CDR1 is KGHDR and CDR2 is SFDVKD. The CDR3 nucleotides read TGTGCCACCAGTGATTCAGCGGCGGCGGAGACCCAGTACTTC. It translates to CATSDSAAAETQYF.

This chain joins TRBV11-2 and TRBJ2-5; D possibly corresponds to TRBD2 (5 bases). V gave up 2 bases and J gave up 2 bases, with 12 bases separating them. CDR1 is SGHAT and CDR2 is FQNNGV in the germline V gene. CDR3 length: 15 amino acids. CDR3 region: CASSLTRVGQETQYF. The CDR3 coding sequence is TGTGCCAGCAGCTTAACGAGGGTGGGGCAAGAGACCCAGTACTTC.

V usage is TRBV10-3 and J usage is TRBJ2-3; TRBD2 matches at 10 bases. Trimming removed 6 bases from V and 6 bases from J; junction bases left unmatched: 9. Germline CDR1 is ENHRY and CDR2 is SYGVKD. The CDR3 extends over 15 amino acids. CDR3 in amino acids: CAISEREGSGDTQYF. In DNA form, the CDR3 reads TGTGCCATCAGCGAGCGGGAGGGTTCTGGGGATACGCAGTATTTT.

The chain is built from TRBV28 and TRBJ2-5; D not resolved. Trimming shortened V by 6 bases and J by 3 bases, and 2 bases separated the two germline ends. The germline gives CDR1 MDHEN, CDR2 SYDVKM. The CDR3 is 10 residues long. CDR3 nucleotide sequence: TGTGCCAGCAGCGAAGAGACCCAGTACTTC. Protein product: CASSEETQYF.

This clone was counted once. The genes are TRBV10-1 and TRBJ2-5; 8 bases map to TRBD2. V lost 0 bases to trimming and J lost 1 base; unmatched junction nucleotides: 4. Germline V gene lookup returns CDR1 WNHNN and CDR2 SYGVQD (reference sequence). This CDR3 spans 16 amino acids. The CDR3 nucleotides read TGCGCCAGCAGTGAGTCGGTCGCGGGGGGCCAAGAGACCCAGTACTTC. Protein product: CASSESVAGGQETQYF.

The rearrangement links TRBV29-1 to TRBJ2-2; TRBD1 might be the D (6 bases). The V and J ends lost 6 bases and 1 base respectively, with 12 bases between them. This CDR3 region has 14 residues. Germline lookup yields CDR1 SQVTM and CDR2 ANQGSEA. CDR3 residues: CSVTGTKNTGELFF. The CDR3 DNA is TGCAGCGTCACCGGGACAAAGAACACCGGGGAGCTGTTTTTT.

This rearrangement joins TRBV18 to TRBJ2-7; TRBD1 agrees at 8 bases. CDR3 size: 14 residues. V shed 3 bases, J shed 5 bases, and the junction held 6 bases outside the gene matches. CDR1 and CDR2 (germline): KGHSH, LQKENI. As DNA, the CDR3 is TGTGCCAGCTCACCGCAGGGGGCACGGGACGAGCAGTACTTC. Its translation is CASSPQGARDEQYF.

The V gene is TRBV25-1, the J gene TRBJ1-1; TRBD1 matches at 7 bases. Trimming at V came to 3 bases and at J to 0 bases, leaving 4 bases not matched to a gene. Germline CDR1 is MGHDK and CDR2 is SYGVNS. The CDR3 has 15 residues. The CDR3 bases are TGTGCCAGCAGTGACACCGGGACAGTGAACACTGAAGCTTTCTTT. It translates to CASSDTGTVNTEAFF.

V gene TRBV5-1 combines with J gene TRBJ1-1; 10 bases match TRBD1. The CDR3 has 15 amino acids. In germline, CDR1 is SGHRS, CDR2 YFSETQ. The ends lost 2 bases at V and 6 bases at J; junction bases unmatched: 7. The CDR3 bases are TGCGCCAGCAGCTTTCCGGGACAGGGGAGTTCTGAAGCTTTCTTT. Amino acid sequence: CASSFPGQGSSEAFF.

The CDR3 DNA is TGTGCCAGCAGCGGGACAGGACCACTAGCAGGTGAGCAGTTCTTC. Amino acids: CASSGTGPLAGEQFF. The gene calls are TRBV9 and TRBJ2-1, with TRBD1 as a possible D gene (7 bases). Germline-derived CDR1 and CDR2 are SGDLS and YYNGEE. The V end was cut by 3 bases, the J end by 9 bases, with 19 bases between. The CDR3 totals 15 residues. Full variable domain (rest looked up from reference TRBV9 and TRBJ2-1): DSGVTQTPKHLITATGQRVTLRCSPRSGDLSVYWYQQSLDQGLQFLIQYYNGEERAKGNILERFSAQQFPDLHSELNLSSLELGDSALYFCASSGTGPLAGEQFFGPGTRLTVL.